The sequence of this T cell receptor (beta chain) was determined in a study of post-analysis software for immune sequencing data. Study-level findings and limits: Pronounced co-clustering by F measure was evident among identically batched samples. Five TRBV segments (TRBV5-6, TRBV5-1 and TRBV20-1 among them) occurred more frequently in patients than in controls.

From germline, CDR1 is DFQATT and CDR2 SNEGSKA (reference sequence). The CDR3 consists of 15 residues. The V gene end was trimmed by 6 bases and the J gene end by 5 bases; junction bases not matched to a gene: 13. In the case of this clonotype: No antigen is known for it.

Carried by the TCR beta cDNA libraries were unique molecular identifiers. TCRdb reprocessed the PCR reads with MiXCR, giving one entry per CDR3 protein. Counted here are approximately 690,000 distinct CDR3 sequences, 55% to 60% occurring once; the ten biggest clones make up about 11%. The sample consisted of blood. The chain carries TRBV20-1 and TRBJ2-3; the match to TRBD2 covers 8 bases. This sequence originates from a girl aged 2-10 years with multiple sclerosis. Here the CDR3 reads CSATPRGGRQDTQYF. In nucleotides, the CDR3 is TGCAGTGCCACGCCACGGGGGGGCCGTCAAGATACGCAGTATTTT.